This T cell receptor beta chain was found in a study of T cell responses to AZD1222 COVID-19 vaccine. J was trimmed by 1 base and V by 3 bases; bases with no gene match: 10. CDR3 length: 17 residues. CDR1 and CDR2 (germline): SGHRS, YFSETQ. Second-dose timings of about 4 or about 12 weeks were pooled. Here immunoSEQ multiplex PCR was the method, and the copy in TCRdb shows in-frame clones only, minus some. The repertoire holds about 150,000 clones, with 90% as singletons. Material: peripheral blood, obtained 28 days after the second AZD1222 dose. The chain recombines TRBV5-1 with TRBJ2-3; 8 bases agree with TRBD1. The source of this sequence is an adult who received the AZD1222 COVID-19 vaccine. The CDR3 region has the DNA TGCGCCAGCAGCTCCTACCTTTTGGGACAGGGCACAGATACGCAGTATTTT. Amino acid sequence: CASSSYLLGQGTDTQYF.